The clone carrying this TCR beta chain was recorded a few times. Unique molecular identifiers were built into the TCRbeta library. TCRdb re-called the PCR reads with MiXCR, one entry per CDR3 protein. The data contain a few hundred thousand distinct CDR3 sequences, about 45% of them seen just once; the ten biggest clones take up around 29%. The data stem from a study of T-cell reconstitution after alpha-beta-depleted transplantation in children. Germline CDR1 is SGHRS and CDR2 is YFSETQ. V lost 0 bases to trimming and J lost 3 bases, with 11 bases between them. This CDR3 is built from 15 residues. This chain links TRBV5-1 with TRBJ2-3; D gene uncertain. The material was PBMCs, obtained before TCRalphabeta/CD19-depleted stem cell transplant. This clonotype was sampled from a girl aged 2 to 10 with aplastic anemia, due to receive a stem cell transplant. DNA for the CDR3: TGCGCCAGCAGCTTGGGGCTCTCGCAAACAGATACGCAGTATTTT. Protein: CASSLGLSQTDTQYF. The full variable domain, with the rest looked up from reference TRBV5-1 and TRBJ2-3, is KAGVTQTPRYLIKTRGQQVTLSCSPISGHRSVSWYQQTPGQGLQFLFEYFSETQRNKGNFPGRFSGRQFSNSRSEMNVSTLELGDSALYLCASSLGLSQTDTQYFGPGTRLTVL.